This T cell receptor (beta chain) appears in the sequencing data of a study of T cell changes during pregnancy in multiple sclerosis. Profiling relied on immunoSEQ multiplex PCR, and the TCRdb table lists in-frame clones only, not all of them. The sample records some 80,000 clones, approximately 93% being singletons. V lost 3 bases to trimming and J lost 5 bases, with 13 bases between them. CDR3 length: 13 residues. Germline V gene lookup returns CDR1 SQVTM and CDR2 ANQGSEA. The V gene is TRBV29-1, the J gene TRBJ2-5; no definite D call. The TCR was taken from a female donor with multiple sclerosis, enrolled in a pregnancy study. This material consisted of CD4+ T cells from peripheral blood mononuclear cells, taken after pregnancy. This CDR3 reads CSVDILSGETQYF. The CDR3 region has the DNA TGCAGCGTTGATATCCTAAGTGGTGAGACCCAGTACTTC.